This record covers a single T cell receptor beta chain. This record belongs to a study of blood T cell repertoires in COVID-19. The assay was immunoSEQ multiplex PCR, and TCRdb's table has in-frame clones only and misses some. This table holds about 370,000 clones, 80% to 90% found once. The ends were cut back, 1 base at V and 7 bases at J, with 12 bases in the middle. Germline CDR1 SGHKS, CDR2 YYEKEE (reference sequence). The CDR3 is 15 amino acids. This sequence originates from a woman in her 30s with COVID-19, enrolled during active disease. The chain recombines TRBV5-5 with TRBJ1-6; perhaps TRBD1 as D (6 bases). Material for sequencing was peripheral blood. CDR3 in amino acids: CASSLLWDTNSPLHF. CDR3 bases: TGTGCCAGCAGCTTGTTGTGGGACACGAATTCACCCCTCCACTTT.